This is a list of T cell receptor beta chains from one sample in a study of graft-versus-host responses after intestinal transplantation. Antigen specificity for these receptors is unknown. The assay was immunoSEQ multiplex PCR, and TCRdb's table has in-frame clones only and misses some. The sample shows about 86,000 clones, 91% of them seen only once. Sequences were derived from unstimulated CD8+ T cells sorted from spleen or lymph node cells, sampled before intestinal transplant. These TCRs come from a human donor who received an intestinal transplant. Both conserved end residues are part of each CDR3.

v_call	j_call	cdr3_aa
TRBV12-5	TRBJ2-2	CASGLVPTGGKFRELFF
TRBV30	TRBJ1-2	CAWSVYSYGYTF
TRBV5-5	TRBJ1-4	CASSLEDRGVGNEKLFF
TRBV7-8	TRBJ2-7	CASSLGNSDRPYEQYF
TRBV29-1	TRBJ2-2	CSVLGTAEETGELFF
TRBV28	TRBJ2-4	CASSLLAKNIQYF
TRBV19	TRBJ2-7	CASGRDYEQYF
TRBV4-3	TRBJ1-2	CASSQEQGDGYTF
TRBV4-3	TRBJ2-3	CASSPRGTDTQYF
TRBV7-7	TRBJ2-5	CASSLGQGETQYF
TRBV15	TRBJ1-4	CATSRDLVVFGAANEKLFF
TRBV27	TRBJ2-7	CASSFRAGPYEQYF
TRBV19	TRBJ1-1	CASSIMTGTANTEAFF
TRBV27	TRBJ2-7	CASSFVAGGVEQYF
TRBV7-9	TRBJ2-7	CASSLVPDEQYF
TRBV7-9	-	CASSDRDLTYEQYF
TRBV7-9	TRBJ2-7	CASSGTAYEQYF
TRBV21-1	TRBJ2-7	CASSPQGAQGEQYF
TRBV6-5	TRBJ1-2	CASSYLQGGRGYTF
TRBV5-4	TRBJ2-7	CASSFGAGERYEQYF
TRBV6-6	TRBJ2-1	CASSLANNEQFF
TRBV6-5	TRBJ2-1	CASRVAGSANEQFF
TRBV4-1	TRBJ2-3	CASSQDKPSGGFSDTQYF
TRBV7-8	TRBJ1-2	CASSSRDSLNGYTF
TRBV4-1	TRBJ1-1	CASSQNFGIYTEAFF
TRBV28	TRBJ2-3	CASSYGLGGDTQYF
TRBV6-1	TRBJ1-1	CASSERQGLNTEAFF
TRBV29-1	TRBJ2-1	CSVEGGPGRGVDNEQFF
TRBV4-2	TRBJ2-7	CASSQGSGSYEQYF
TRBV4-3	TRBJ1-6	CASSQTQTGRSNSPLHF
TRBV4-1	TRBJ2-7	CASSQVPGSSYEQYF
TRBV19	-	CASSIRGGSVEQYF
TRBV18	TRBJ2-7	CASSIYRQGYYEQYF
TRBV27	TRBJ2-7	CASSLFPAGGTGVHEQYF
TRBV7-9	TRBJ2-5	CSSGGAKETQYF
TRBV4-2	TRBJ2-3	CASSQDVRQSGTDTQYF
TRBV4-1	TRBJ2-1	CASSQLAGGDNEQFF
TRBV13	TRBJ1-1	CASQTGANTEAFF
TRBV28	TRBJ1-2	CATGQGGSGYTF
TRBV30	TRBJ2-3	CAWSFFRGTDTQYF
TRBV2	TRBJ2-3	CASSGTEATDTQYF
TRBV5-1	TRBJ1-1	CASSYSGGDTEAFF
TRBV4-1	TRBJ1-1	CASSRTAGNTEAFF
TRBV6-5	TRBJ2-3	CASSYSPGSGTDTQYF
TRBV13	TRBJ2-3	CASSSSPFLSGGVTDTQYF
TRBV7-9	TRBJ2-7	CASSLRGSYEQYF
TRBV4-1	TRBJ2-1	CASSQVNTGTEQFF
TRBV6-1	TRBJ2-4	CASSDPGHGNIQYF
TRBV19	TRBJ2-7	CASRDRGKEQYF
TRBV5-1	TRBJ1-1	CASSARTDRYTEAFF
TRBV10-2	TRBJ2-4	CASSAHEAKNIQYF
TRBV13	TRBJ1-1	CASSPQEKGTEAFF
TRBV4-1	TRBJ2-7	CASSQWTGGSFEQYF